This T cell receptor beta chain appears in the sequencing data of a study of T-cell reconstitution after alpha-beta-depleted transplantation in children. Study-wide results and limits: Reportedly, only several hundred clones from non-depleted graft cells drove alpha-beta T-cell counts at about two months.

Unique molecular identifiers were used to barcode this TCRbeta library. TCRdb re-called the PCR reads with MiXCR, one entry per CDR3 protein. The top ten clones hold approximately 30% of a sample with 200,000 to 250,000 distinct CDR3 sequences, about a tenth of them seen once. The CDR3 consists of 15 residues. J gave up 4 bases and V 2 bases, and 5 bases lay outside the gene matches. CDR1 and CDR2 from the germline V gene are MNHEY and SMNVEV (reference sequence). This clonotype was counted only a few times. Its antigen is not identified. The chain links TRBV27 to TRBJ2-7, with 10 bases fitting TRBD1. The specimen was PBMCs, collected before TCRalphabeta/CD19-depleted stem cell transplant. The receptor was derived from a child under two years old with acute myeloid leukemia, due to receive a stem cell transplant. The CDR3 protein is CASSLGQGVFYEQYF. The CDR3 region has the DNA TGTGCCAGCAGTTTAGGACAGGGGGTATTTTACGAGCAGTACTTC.